This paragraph reports one T cell receptor (beta chain). Self-reported history from a screening survey and questionnaire set each donor's cohort. Two negative PCRs, clearance, or symptom resolution were required of recovered Cohort 3 donors. This sample is drawn from a study of blood T cell repertoires in COVID-19. Assay: immunoSEQ multiplex PCR; the TCRdb copy retains only in-frame clones and omits some. Among around 210,000 clones, roughly 90% were seen once, and the ten largest hold roughly 8.1%. V was pared by 6 bases and J by 4 bases, with 6 bases of the junction left unmatched. CDR1 SEHNR and CDR2 FQNEAQ come from the germline V gene (reference sequence). This CDR3 has 14 amino acids.

Sequenced: PBMCs or T cells enriched from blood (not recorded which). The TCR originated in a woman between 18 and 30 years old who had recovered from COVID-19. The chain combines TRBV7-9 with TRBJ2-1; 7 positions match TRBD1. The CDR3 nucleotides are TGTGCCAGCAGATCCGGGACAGTATACAATGAGCAGTTCTTC. Translation: CASRSGTVYNEQFF.